Listed below are T cell receptor beta chains from one sample, sequenced in a study of radiation and T cells in renal cell carcinoma. Sequenced by immunoSEQ multiplex PCR; TCRdb stores in-frame clones only, minus some. This table has about 140,000 clones, approximately 86% appearing once. The sequenced sample was blood, obtained from a patient whose treatment included radiotherapy and nephrectomy. These receptors were collected from a woman in her forties or fifties with renal cell carcinoma. Each CDR3 is given with its conserved first and last residue. D genes are given only for firm matches. Clone size is shown for a subset of rows, as once, few, many or a class of expanded clone.

V gene	J gene	clone size	CDR3 length	D gene	CDR3 protein	CDR3 DNA
TRBV9	TRBJ2-2	-	14	TRBD1	CASSLTGTGGELFF	TGTGCCAGCAGCTTGACAGGGACCGGCGGGGAGCTGTTTTTT
TRBV7-6	TRBJ1-1	-	15	-	CASTLGRQMNTEAFF	TGTGCCAGCACCCTCGGACGCCAGATGAACACTGAAGCTTTCTTT
TRBV19	TRBJ1-5	-	16	-	CASSIVDRTDNQPQHF	TGTGCCAGTAGTATCGTAGACCGGACAGATAATCAGCCCCAGCATTTT
TRBV18	TRBJ2-5	once	14	-	CASSLSGFQETQYF	TGTGCCAGCTCACTTTCGGGATTTCAAGAGACCCAGTACTTC
TRBV27	TRBJ1-3	-	16	-	CASSPWTATSGNTIYF	TGTGCCAGCAGTCCCTGGACAGCTACTTCTGGAAACACCATATATTTT
TRBV7-2	TRBJ2-1	-	15	-	CASSLTGSTYNEQFF	TGTGCCAGCAGCTTAACGGGGAGTACCTACAATGAGCAGTTCTTC
TRBV25-1	TRBJ2-1	-	13	TRBD2	CASRGLAGNEQFF	TGTGCCAGCAGAGGACTAGCGGGCAATGAGCAGTTCTTC
TRBV28	TRBJ1-5	-	17	-	CASSSSAWGGSNQPQHF	TGTGCCAGCAGTTCGTCGGCTTGGGGGGGTAGCAATCAGCCCCAGCATTTT
TRBV4-1	TRBJ2-4	once	17	-	CASSQGAAWLAKNIQYF	TGCGCCAGCAGCCAAGGTGCCGCGTGGCTAGCCAAAAACATTCAGTACTTC
TRBV5-4	TRBJ1-1	-	12	-	CASSLFLGDAFF	TGTGCCAGCAGCTTGTTTCTGGGCGACGCTTTCTTT
TRBV4-3	TRBJ1-2	-	15	TRBD1	CASSPRVGGLLVHTF	TGCGCCAGCAGCCCCCGTGTAGGGGGCCTACTTGTCCACACCTTC
TRBV7-9	TRBJ2-3	once	13	-	CASSLSGQDTQYF	TGTGCCAGCTCACTCTCGGGGCAGGATACGCAGTATTTT
TRBV9	TRBJ2-3	-	15	TRBD1	CASSTGQDITDTQYF	TGTGCCAGCAGCACGGGACAGGACATCACAGATACGCAGTATTTT
TRBV28	TRBJ1-1	-	14	TRBD1	CASSPPTGAAEAFF	TGTGCCAGCAGTCCCCCGACAGGGGCAGCTGAAGCTTTCTTT
TRBV14	TRBJ2-5	few	16	TRBD1	CASSLIGTGSQETQYF	TGTGCCAGCAGCCTAATCGGGACAGGGAGTCAAGAGACCCAGTACTTC
TRBV4-3	TRBJ2-3	-	15	TRBD2	CASSQEGLAPDTQYF	TGCGCCAGCAGCCAAGAGGGACTAGCCCCAGATACGCAGTATTTT
TRBV5-1	TRBJ2-5	-	12	TRBD2	CASRREVETQYF	TGCGCCAGCAGGCGGGAGGTGGAGACCCAGTACTTC
TRBV9	TRBJ2-7	-	14	-	CASSQDSLPYEQYF	TGTGCCAGCAGCCAGGACAGTCTCCCCTACGAGCAGTACTTC
TRBV11-3	TRBJ2-1	-	13	TRBD2	CASSFGGNNEQFF	TGTGCCAGCAGCTTCGGGGGGAACAATGAGCAGTTCTTC
TRBV4-1	TRBJ1-2	-	16	-	CASSQEHGQPAGGYTF	TGCGCCAGCAGCCAAGAACATGGACAGCCCGCCGGTGGCTACACCTTC
TRBV5-1	TRBJ1-4	-	14	-	CASSLAGDGEKLFF	TGCGCCAGCAGCTTGGCAGGGGACGGTGAAAAACTGTTTTTT
TRBV10-1	TRBJ1-2	once	14	-	CASSGRPGNYGYTF	TGCGCCAGCAGCGGACGTCCGGGCAACTATGGCTACACCTTC
TRBV7-9	TRBJ2-4	-	15	-	CASSLAGVAKNIQYF	TGTGCCAGCAGCTTAGCAGGGGTAGCCAAAAACATTCAGTACTTC
TRBV5-1	TRBJ2-1	-	16	TRBD2	CASRESGTSGYNEQFF	TGCGCCAGCAGAGAGTCCGGGACTAGCGGATACAATGAGCAGTTCTTC
TRBV6-1	TRBJ1-5	-	14	-	CASSPQGSNQPQHF	TGTGCCAGCAGTCCTCAGGGTAGCAATCAGCCCCAGCATTTT
TRBV11-2	TRBJ1-1	-	14	-	CASSLSGKDTEAFF	TGTGCCAGCAGCTTATCAGGGAAGGACACTGAAGCTTTCTTT
TRBV23-1	TRBJ1-1	-	13	-	CASSPPRGTEAFF	TGCGCCAGCAGCCCTCCAAGGGGAACTGAAGCTTTCTTT